This T cell receptor (beta chain) was obtained from a study of response to subunit inactivated influenza vaccine. This clonotype was counted between two and nine times. Germline CDR1 SGHRS, CDR2 YFSETQ. Between the trimmed V and J ends, which lost 1 base and 6 bases, there was a span of 11 bases. This CDR3 is 14 amino acids long. TCRdb passed the RT-PCR reads through MiXCR, listing each CDR3 protein once. The table shows 400,000 to 650,000 distinct CDR3 sequences, with 7.2% occurring only once. Sequenced material: PBMCs from blood, taken less than 30 months after vaccination. This rearrangement joins TRBV5-1 to TRBJ2-1, with D perhaps given as TRBD1 or TRBD2 (5 bases each). The sequence was collected from a man between 50 and 69 years old who received an inactivated influenza vaccine. In nucleotides, the CDR3 is TGCGCCAGCAGCTTGCAAGGGGACGGCAATGAGCAGTTCTTC. The encoded protein is CASSLQGDGNEQFF.